The 2 T cell receptor beta chains reported below all come from one sample, sequenced in a study of T cell responses to AZD1222 COVID-19 vaccine. TCRdb's table, derived via immunoSEQ multiplex PCR, lists solely in-frame clones and lacks some. The table has around 130,000 clones, around 88% seen once. The starting material was peripheral blood, obtained on day 0 of AZD1222 vaccination. Receptors were obtained from an adult in good health.

The genes are TRBV19 and TRBJ2-2; possibly TRBD1 or TRBD2 for D (6 bases each). This CDR3 spans 13 amino acids. V was trimmed by 11 bases and J by 6 bases, leaving 16 bases between them. Germline loops: CDR1 LNHDA, CDR2 SQIVND (reference sequence). The CDR3 nucleotides read TGTGCCGTATCTGGGGGGCTGGCCGGGGAGCTGTTTTTT. This gives the protein CAVSGGLAGELFF.

The chain uses TRBV7-3 and TRBJ1-6; possibly TRBD1 for D (5 bases). CDR1 and CDR2 (germline): SGHTA, FQGTGA. The V end was cut by 3 bases, the J end by 8 bases, with 8 bases between. This CDR3 is 13 amino acids long. The CDR3 region has the DNA TGTGCCAGCAGCTTGACCAGGGATTCACCCCTCCACTTT. Amino acids: CASSLTRDSPLHF.